This record looks at one T cell receptor (beta chain) sequence and its context. Caucasian adults residing in Nashville, Tennessee made up all the donors. After removal of 5 bases from V and 6 bases from J, the junction contained 8 bases not matched to a gene. Germline loops: CDR1 MDHEN, CDR2 SYDVKM. The CDR3 is made up of 15 amino acids. Generated by immunoSEQ multiplex PCR, the TCRdb table keeps only in-frame clones and is missing some. This table has approximately 2.1 million clones, approximately 93% appearing once. This entry comes from a study of shared clonotypes between healthy human individuals.

The chain has TRBV28 and TRBJ2-2, with 8 bases identical to TRBD1. Material for sequencing was naive CD4+ T cells from PBMCs. Sample subset: CD45RA+ positively selected. The receptor's source is a man younger than 35 in good health. Some clones in this sample may be carry-over from other donors' samples. The CDR3 DNA reads as TGTGCCAGCAGTACTCCGGGACAGGACCCCGGGGAGCTGTTTTTT. Translation gives CASSTPGQDPGELFF.